These 6 T cell receptor beta chains were all obtained from the same sample, sequenced in a study of blood T cell repertoires in COVID-19. Sequencing used immunoSEQ multiplex PCR; TCRdb keeps in-frame clones, though not all of them. The sample holds roughly 87,000 clones; about 91% are singletons and the top ten take 0.47%. The sequencing input was peripheral blood. All receptors derive from a man in his 60s with acute or convalescent COVID-19.

The chain uses TRBV5-4 and TRBJ2-3; 12 bases align to TRBD1. V shed 3 bases, J shed 4 bases, and the junction held 9 bases outside the gene matches. Germline V lookup: CDR1 SGHNT, CDR2 YYREEE (reference sequence). The CDR3 covers 17 residues. In DNA, the CDR3 is TGTGCCAGCAGCTACGAGCCGGGACAGGGGGCGTCAGATACGCAGTATTTT. Its protein is CASSYEPGQGASDTQYF. Complete variable domain (other parts from reference TRBV5-4 and TRBJ2-3): ETGVTQSPTHLIKTRGQQVTLRCSSQSGHNTVSWYQQALGQGPQFIFQYYREEENGRGNFPPRFSGLQFPNYSSELNVNALELDDSALYLCASSYEPGQGASDTQYFGPGTRLTVL.

The rearrangement joins TRBV5-1 to TRBJ2-1, with TRBD2 as a possible D gene (6 bases). Germline lookup yields CDR1 SGHRS and CDR2 YFSETQ. V was trimmed by 1 base and J by 5 bases, leaving 16 bases between them. This CDR3 is built from 16 residues. DNA of the CDR3: TGCGCCAGCAGCTTGTATCCTAGCGCCATGGACAATGAGCAGTTCTTC. It yields the protein CASSLYPSAMDNEQFF.

The V and J genes are TRBV30 and TRBJ2-2, with TRBD1 matching 10 bases. V gave up 5 bases and J gave up 7 bases; unmatched junction bases: 4. The germline CDR1 and CDR2 sequences are GTSNPN and SVGIG (reference sequence). The length of the CDR3 is 13 residues. The CDR3 DNA reads as TGTGCCTGGGACAGGGGGCTGGTCGGGGAGCTGTTTTTT. Translated, it gives CAWDRGLVGELFF.

The rearrangement uses TRBV5-4 and TRBJ2-3, with TRBD2 identical over 12 bases. CDR1 and CDR2 from the germline V gene are SGHNT and YYREEE (reference sequence). With 4 bases clipped from V and 0 bases from J, the junction kept 3 bases outside the gene matches. This CDR3 is built from 16 residues. The CDR3 reads CASSPGLAGSTDTQYF. The CDR3 region has the DNA TGTGCCAGCAGCCCCGGACTAGCGGGGAGCACAGATACGCAGTATTTT.

The rearrangement joins TRBV7-6 to TRBJ2-5; 13 nucleotides agree with TRBD2. Germline lookup yields CDR1 SGHVS and CDR2 FNYEAQ. V was clipped by 3 bases and J by 1 base; unmatched bases: 5. This CDR3 spans 17 amino acids. In DNA form, the CDR3 reads TGTGCCAGCAGCTTTGGACTAGCGGGAGTTCTCCAAGAGACCCAGTACTTC. This translates into CASSFGLAGVLQETQYF. The full variable domain, completed using reference TRBV7-6 and TRBJ2-5, is GAGVSQSPRYKVTKRGQDVALRCDPISGHVSLYWYRQALGQGPEFLTYFNYEAQQDKSGLPNDRFSAERPEGSISTLTIQRTEQRDSAMYRCASSFGLAGVLQETQYFGPGTRLLVL.

V usage is TRBV14 and J usage is TRBJ2-7; the D is unclear. The CDR3 spans 15 residues. Germline V gene lookup returns CDR1 SGHDN and CDR2 FVKESK. Trimming took 3 bases from V and 1 from J, leaving 13 bases between them. The CDR3 protein is CASSQGPLTSYEQYF. For the CDR3, the DNA is TGTGCCAGCAGCCAGGGTCCTCTGACTTCCTACGAGCAGTACTTC.